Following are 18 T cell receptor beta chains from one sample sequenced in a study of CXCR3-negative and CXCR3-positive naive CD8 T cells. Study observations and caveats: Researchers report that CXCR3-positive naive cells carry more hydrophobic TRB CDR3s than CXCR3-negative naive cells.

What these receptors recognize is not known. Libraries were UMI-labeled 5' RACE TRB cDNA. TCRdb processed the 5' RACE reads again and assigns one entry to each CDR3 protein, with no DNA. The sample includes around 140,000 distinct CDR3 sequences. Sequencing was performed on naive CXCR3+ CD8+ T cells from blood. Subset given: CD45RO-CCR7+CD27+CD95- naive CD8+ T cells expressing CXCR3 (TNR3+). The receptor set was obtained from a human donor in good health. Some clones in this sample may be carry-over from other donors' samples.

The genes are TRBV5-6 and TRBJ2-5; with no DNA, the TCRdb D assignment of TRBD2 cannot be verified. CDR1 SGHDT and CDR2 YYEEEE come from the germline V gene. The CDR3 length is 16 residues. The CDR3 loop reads CASSLGVKGQQETQYF.

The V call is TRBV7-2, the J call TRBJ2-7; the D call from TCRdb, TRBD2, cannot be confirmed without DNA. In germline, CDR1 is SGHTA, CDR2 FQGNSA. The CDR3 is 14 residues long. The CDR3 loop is CASRKGLPPYEQYF.

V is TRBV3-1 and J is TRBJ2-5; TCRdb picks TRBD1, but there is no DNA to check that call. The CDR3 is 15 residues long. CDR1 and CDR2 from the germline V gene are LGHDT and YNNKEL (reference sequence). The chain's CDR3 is CASVRAGGFQETQYF.

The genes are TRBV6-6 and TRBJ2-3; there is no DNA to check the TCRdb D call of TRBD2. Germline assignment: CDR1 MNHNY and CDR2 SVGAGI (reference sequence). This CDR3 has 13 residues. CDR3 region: CASTQAHADTQYF.

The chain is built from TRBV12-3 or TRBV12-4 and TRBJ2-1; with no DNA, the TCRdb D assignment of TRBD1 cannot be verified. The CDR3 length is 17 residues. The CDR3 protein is CASSEDRGKSSYNEQFF.

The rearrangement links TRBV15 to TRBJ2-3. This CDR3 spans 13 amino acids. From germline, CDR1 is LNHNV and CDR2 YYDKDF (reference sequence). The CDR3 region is CATSGWGTDTQYF.

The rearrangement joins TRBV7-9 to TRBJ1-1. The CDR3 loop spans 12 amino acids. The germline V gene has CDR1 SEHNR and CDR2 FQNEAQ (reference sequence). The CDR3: CASSFPGLEAFF.

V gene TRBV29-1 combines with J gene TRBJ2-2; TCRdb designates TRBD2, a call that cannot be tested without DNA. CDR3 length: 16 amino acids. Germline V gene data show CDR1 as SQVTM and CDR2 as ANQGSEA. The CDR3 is CSVDGLAGGTTGELFF.

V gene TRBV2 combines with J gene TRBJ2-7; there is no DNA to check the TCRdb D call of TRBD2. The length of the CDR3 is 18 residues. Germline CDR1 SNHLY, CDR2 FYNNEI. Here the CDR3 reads CASSEVEPEREKDYEQYF.

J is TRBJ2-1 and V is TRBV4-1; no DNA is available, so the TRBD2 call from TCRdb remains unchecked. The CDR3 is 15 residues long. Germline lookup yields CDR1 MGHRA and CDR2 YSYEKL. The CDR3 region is CASSQDGGFYNEQFF.

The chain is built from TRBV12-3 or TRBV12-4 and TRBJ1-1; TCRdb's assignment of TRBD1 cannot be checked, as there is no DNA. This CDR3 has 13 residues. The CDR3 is CASSYGTEHEAFF.

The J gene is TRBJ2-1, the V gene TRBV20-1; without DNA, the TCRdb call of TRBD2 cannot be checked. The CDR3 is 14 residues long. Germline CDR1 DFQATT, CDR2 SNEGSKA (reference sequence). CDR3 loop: CSARVVAGSNEQFF.

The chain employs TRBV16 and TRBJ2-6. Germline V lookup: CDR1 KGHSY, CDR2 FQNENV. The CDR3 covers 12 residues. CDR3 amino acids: CASGVGANVLTF.

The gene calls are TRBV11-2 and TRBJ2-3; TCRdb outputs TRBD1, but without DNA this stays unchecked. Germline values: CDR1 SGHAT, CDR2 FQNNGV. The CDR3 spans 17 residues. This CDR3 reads CASSLERGRGRQDTQYF.

The CDR3 spells CASTYPAGPNTGELFF. V usage is TRBV28 and J usage is TRBJ2-2; TCRdb gives TRBD2 as the D gene, but with no DNA this cannot be confirmed. Germline CDR1 reads MDHEN; CDR2 reads SYDVKM. The CDR3 consists of 16 residues.

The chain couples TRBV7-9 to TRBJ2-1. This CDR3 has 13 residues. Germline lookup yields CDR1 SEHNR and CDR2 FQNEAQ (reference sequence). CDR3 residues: CASSSLLIDEQFF.

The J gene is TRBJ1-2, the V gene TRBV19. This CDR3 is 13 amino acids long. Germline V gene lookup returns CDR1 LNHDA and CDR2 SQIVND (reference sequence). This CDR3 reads CASIPGANYGYTF. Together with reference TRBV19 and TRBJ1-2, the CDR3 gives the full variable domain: DGGITQSPKYLFRKEGQNVTLSCEQNLNHDAMYWYRQDPGQGLRLIYYSQIVNDFQKGDIAEGYSVSREKKESFPLTVTSAQKNPTAFYLCASIPGANYGYTFGSGTRLTVV.

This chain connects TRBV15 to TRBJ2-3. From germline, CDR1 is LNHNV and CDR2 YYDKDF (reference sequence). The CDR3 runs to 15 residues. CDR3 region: CATSRVDHVVDTQYF.